The source of this T cell receptor (beta chain) is a study of T-cell memory formation after mild COVID-19. General study points: Among contracting clones, CD4+ were mainly CM/EM and CD8+ enriched in EMRA. Certain responding clones were present in pre-infection memory, suggesting participation of cross-reactive memory.

The CDR3 is made up of 16 amino acids. The V and J ends lost 5 bases and 8 bases respectively, with 24 bases between them. The V gene's germline CDR1 is SGHTA and CDR2 FQGNSA. The table lists this clonotype with a few counts. The antigen is not known. TCRdb called the 5' RACE reads again in MiXCR, with one record for every CDR3 protein. The sample includes tens of thousands of distinct CDR3 sequences, roughly 9.9% of them seen just once. Material for sequencing was PBMCs or a T cell subset sorted from them (not recorded which). This chain uses TRBV7-2 with TRBJ1-2; possibly TRBD1 for D (6 bases). The source of this sequence is a man in his late teens or twenties who had mild COVID-19 (a few samples of this study predate the infection). Cell type and time point are not known. The CDR3 spells CASSPNTQGPAWGYTF. CDR3 bases: TGTGCCAGCAGCCCCAATACCCAGGGGCCGGCTTGGGGCTACACCTTC.